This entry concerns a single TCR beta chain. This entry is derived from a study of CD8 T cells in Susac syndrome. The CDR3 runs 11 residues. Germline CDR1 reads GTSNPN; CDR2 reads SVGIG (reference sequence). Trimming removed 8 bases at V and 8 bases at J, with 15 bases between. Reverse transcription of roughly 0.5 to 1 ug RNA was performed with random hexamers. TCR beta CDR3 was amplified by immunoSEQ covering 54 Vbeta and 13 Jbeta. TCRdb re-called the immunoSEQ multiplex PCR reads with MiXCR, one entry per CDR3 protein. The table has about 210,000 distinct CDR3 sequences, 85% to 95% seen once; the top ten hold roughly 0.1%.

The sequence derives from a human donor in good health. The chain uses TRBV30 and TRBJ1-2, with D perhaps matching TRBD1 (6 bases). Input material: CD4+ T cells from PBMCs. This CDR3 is CALRGPRGYTF. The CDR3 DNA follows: TGTGCCCTTCGGGGGCCGAGGGGCTACACCTTC.